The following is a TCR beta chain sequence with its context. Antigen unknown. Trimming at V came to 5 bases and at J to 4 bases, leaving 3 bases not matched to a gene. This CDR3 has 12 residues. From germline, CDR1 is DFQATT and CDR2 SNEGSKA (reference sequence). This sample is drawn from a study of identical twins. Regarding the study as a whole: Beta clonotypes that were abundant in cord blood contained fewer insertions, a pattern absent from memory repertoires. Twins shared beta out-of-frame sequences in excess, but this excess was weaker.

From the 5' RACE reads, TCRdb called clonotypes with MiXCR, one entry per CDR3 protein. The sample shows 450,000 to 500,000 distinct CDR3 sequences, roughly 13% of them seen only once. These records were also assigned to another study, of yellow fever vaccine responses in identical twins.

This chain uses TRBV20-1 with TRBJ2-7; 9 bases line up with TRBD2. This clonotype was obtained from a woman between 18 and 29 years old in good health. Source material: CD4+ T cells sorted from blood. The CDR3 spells CSAGSGSYEQYF. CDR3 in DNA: TGCAGTGCTGGTAGCGGGAGTTACGAGCAGTACTTC.